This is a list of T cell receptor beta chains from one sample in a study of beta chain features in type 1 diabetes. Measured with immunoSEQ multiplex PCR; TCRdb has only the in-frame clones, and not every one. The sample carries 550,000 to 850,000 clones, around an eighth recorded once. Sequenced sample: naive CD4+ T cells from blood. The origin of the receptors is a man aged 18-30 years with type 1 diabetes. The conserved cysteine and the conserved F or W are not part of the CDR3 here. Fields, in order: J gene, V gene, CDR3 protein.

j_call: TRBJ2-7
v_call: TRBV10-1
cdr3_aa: ASSRAGSEQY

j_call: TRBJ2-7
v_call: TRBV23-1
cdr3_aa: ASSQSAGPRVEQY

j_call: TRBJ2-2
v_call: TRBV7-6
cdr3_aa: ASSPIRGANTGELF

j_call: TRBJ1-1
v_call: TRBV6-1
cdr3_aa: ASSRWDRDTEAF

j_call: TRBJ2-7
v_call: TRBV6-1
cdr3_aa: ASSEDVGHLFEQY

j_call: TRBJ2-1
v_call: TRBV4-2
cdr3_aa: ASSQEGGGGVSEQF

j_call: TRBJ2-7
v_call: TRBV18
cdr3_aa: ASSSTAGGLLEQY

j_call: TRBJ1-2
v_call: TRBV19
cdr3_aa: ASSKSRDSYGYT

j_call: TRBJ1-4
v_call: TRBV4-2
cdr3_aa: ASSQEAGGGARNEKLF

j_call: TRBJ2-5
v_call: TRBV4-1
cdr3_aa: ASSQDPRGNGGTQY

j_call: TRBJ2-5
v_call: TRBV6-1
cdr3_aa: ASRAQGQETQY

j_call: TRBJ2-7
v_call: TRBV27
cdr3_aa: ASSRDRGWEQY

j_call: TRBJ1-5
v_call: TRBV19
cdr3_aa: ASSTGQGYFQPQH

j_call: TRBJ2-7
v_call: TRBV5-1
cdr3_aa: ASSLVGASYEQY

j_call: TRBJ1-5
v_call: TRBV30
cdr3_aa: AWSIPPASNQPQH

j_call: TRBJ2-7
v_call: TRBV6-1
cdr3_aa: ASSGAGDEQY

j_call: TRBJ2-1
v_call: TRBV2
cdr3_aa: ASSESDWNEQF

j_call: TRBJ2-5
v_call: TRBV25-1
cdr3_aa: ASTGTAQETQY

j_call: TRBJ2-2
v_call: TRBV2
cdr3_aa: ASNPRAGTGELF

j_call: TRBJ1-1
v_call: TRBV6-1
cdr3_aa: ASSETGGSRAF

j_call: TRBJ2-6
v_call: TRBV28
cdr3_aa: ASRVGSGRWTGANVLT

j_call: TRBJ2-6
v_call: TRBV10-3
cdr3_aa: AISENSGQGYSGANVLT

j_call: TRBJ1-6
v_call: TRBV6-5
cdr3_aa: ASSQGGPLH

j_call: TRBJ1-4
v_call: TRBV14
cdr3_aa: ASSPIVGAGEKLF

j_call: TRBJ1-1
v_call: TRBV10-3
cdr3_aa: AISSLASEAF

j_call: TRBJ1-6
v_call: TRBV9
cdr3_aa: ASSVRGTDSYNSPLH

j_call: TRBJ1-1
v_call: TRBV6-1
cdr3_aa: ASSNAGGANTEAF

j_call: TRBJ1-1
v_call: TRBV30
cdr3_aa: AWNPAGNTEAF